What follows are 30 T cell receptor beta chains derived from one specimen sequenced in a study of blood T cells in healthy people across ages (dated by TCRdb to between 2015 and 2016). Library prep was done by 5' RACE. Reads for this sample came from an Illumina HiSeq 2500. The second PCR ran for about 7 to 11 cycles and used a J-beta primer mix along with a sample-barcoded 5' primer. In TCRdb, the public reads were trimmed at Q25 with fastp and aligned with MiXCR, with productive beta chains retained. For every CDR3 protein sequence, its rows merge into one entry that carries the most common genes and DNA. Recorded for this sample are about a million distinct CDR3 sequences; approximately 38% of them occurred a single time. 13% of the sample goes to the ten largest clones. Specimen: blood. These receptors originate from a man between 18 and 35 years old in good health.

There are a few counts of this clonotype. The genes are TRBV9 and TRBJ1-2; D might be TRBD1 (5 bases). Germline V gene sequence: CDR1 SGDLS, CDR2 YYNGEE. V was pared by 0 bases and J by 7 bases, with 7 bases between. The length of the CDR3 is 12 residues. CDR3 in amino acids: CASSVVRGGYTF. CDR3 bases: TGTGCCAGCAGCGTAGTTAGGGGTGGCTACACCTTC.

In this sample, this clonotype turned up a few times. V and J are TRBV7-9 and TRBJ2-7; tentatively, D is TRBD1 (6 bases). The CDR3 is 17 amino acids. CDR1 SEHNR and CDR2 FQNEAQ come from the germline V gene (reference sequence). Trimming stripped 0 bases from V and 0 bases from J, with 15 bases between. The CDR3 is CASSLAGASPSSYEQYF. CDR3 bases: TGTGCCAGCAGCTTAGCGGGGGCTAGCCCTAGCTCCTACGAGCAGTACTTC.

This clonotype was recorded a few times. The J gene is TRBJ2-3, the V gene TRBV5-1; D is undetermined. Germline CDR1 reads SGHRS; CDR2 reads YFSETQ. The CDR3 has 14 amino acids. V was trimmed by 0 bases and J by 6 bases, leaving 11 bases between them. The CDR3 DNA is TGCGCCAGCAGCTTGGCCCTAGAAGGGGATACGCAGTATTTT. Translating it yields CASSLALEGDTQYF.

The sample holds a few counts of this clonotype. The V and J genes are TRBV25-1 and TRBJ1-1; D is unresolved. Germline V gene data show CDR1 as MGHDK and CDR2 as SYGVNS. The CDR3 length is 11 residues. The germline V and J ends were trimmed by 4 bases and 5 bases, with 5 bases remaining between them. Here the CDR3 reads CASSVRTEAFF. The CDR3 DNA reads TGTGCCAGCAGTGTACGGACTGAAGCTTTCTTT.

This clonotype was counted between two and nine times. The chain combines TRBV6-6 with TRBJ1-1; TRBD1 might be the D (5 bases). The germline CDR1 and CDR2 sequences are MNHNY and SVGAGI (reference sequence). The V end was cut by 7 bases, the J end by 1 base, with 19 bases between. The CDR3 runs to 16 residues. CDR3 in DNA: TGTGCCAGCAACGACACCCCAGGGAAGGGGAACACTGAAGCTTTCTTT. The encoded protein is CASNDTPGKGNTEAFF.

In regard to this clonotype: This may arise from a read error, as a much more abundant clone is one base away. V and J are TRBV24-1 and TRBJ2-1; 7 positions agree with TRBD2. The DNA end is more similar to TRBJ2-7, so the J call may be wrong. CDR1 and CDR2 from the germline V gene are KGHDR and SFDVKD. CDR3 length equals 16 residues. In nucleotides, the CDR3 is TGTGCCACCAGTGGGGATCTAGCGGATTCCTACAATGAGCAGTACTTC. It is translated as CATSGDLADSYNEQYF.

The genes are TRBV5-1 and TRBJ1-5; unclear D gene. This CDR3 region has 15 residues. V lost 4 bases, J lost 4 bases, and 15 bases lay in between. Germline CDR1 is SGHRS and CDR2 is YFSETQ. In DNA form, the CDR3 reads TGCGCCAGCAGCCCGGGAGACGGCGCGAATCAGCCCCAGCATTTT. It is translated as CASSPGDGANQPQHF.

The chain joins TRBV12-3 or TRBV12-4 to TRBJ1-1; 7 positions match TRBD1. V lost 6 bases to trimming and J lost 5 bases; unmatched junction nucleotides: 9. The CDR3 runs 14 residues. CDR3 DNA: TGTGCCAGCAGGTCTACAGGGGTAAGGACTGAAGCTTTCTTT. Translated, it gives CASRSTGVRTEAFF.

The CDR3 DNA follows: TGTGCCAGCAGCCGAGGCGCAGTACAGGGGAGTGCCAATGAGCAGTTCTTC. It yields the protein CASSRGAVQGSANEQFF. The J gene is TRBJ2-1, the V gene TRBV11-3; 7 bases are shared with TRBD1. Germline CDR1 reads SGHNT; CDR2 reads YENEEA. V dropped 5 bases and J dropped 6; count of bases not matched to a gene: 16. The CDR3 is 17 residues long.

This clonotype was counted between two and nine times. The V call is TRBV7-2, the J call TRBJ1-1, with D possibly being TRBD1 (5 bases). Trimming took 5 bases from V and 4 from J, leaving 17 bases between them. Per germline, CDR1 SGHTA and CDR2 FQGNSA. This CDR3 has 15 amino acids. The CDR3 sequence: CASSPTQLDSTEAFF. The CDR3 coding sequence is TGTGCCAGCAGCCCTACTCAGCTCGACAGCACTGAAGCTTTCTTT.

The chain uses TRBV14 and TRBJ2-4; D is unclear. The J call may be wrong; the DNA end is better matched by TRBJ2-7. Germline CDR1 SGHDN, CDR2 FVKESK. This CDR3 comprises 13 residues. This CDR3 reads CASSQIFSYEQYF. The DNA for the CDR3 is TGTGCCAGCAGCCAGATTTTTAGCTACGAGCAGTACTTC.

The chain recombines TRBV28 with TRBJ1-2; D not resolved. The CDR3 runs 11 residues. Trimming took 5 bases from V and 8 from J, leaving 9 bases between them. Germline values: CDR1 MDHEN, CDR2 SYDVKM. The CDR3 spells CASSTLGGYTF. The CDR3 DNA is TGTGCCAGCAGTACCCTAGGGGGCTACACCTTC.

The chain uses TRBV9 and TRBJ1-6; no definite D call. The CDR3 runs 14 residues. Deletions cut 3 bases from V and 5 bases from J, with 9 bases between. Per germline, CDR1 SGDLS and CDR2 YYNGEE. CDR3 region: CASSGTAHNSPLHF. The CDR3 region has the DNA TGTGCCAGCAGCGGGACGGCACATAATTCACCCCTCCACTTT. The entire variable domain, with the rest obtained from reference TRBV9 and TRBJ1-6, is as follows: DSGVTQTPKHLITATGQRVTLRCSPRSGDLSVYWYQQSLDQGLQFLIQYYNGEERAKGNILERFSAQQFPDLHSELNLSSLELGDSALYFCASSGTAHNSPLHFGNGTRLTVT.

The CDR3 DNA is TGTGCCAGCAGTTTAGCCGGCAGGGCGAAGACCCAGTACTTC. Protein: CASSLAGRAKTQYF. The chain carries TRBV27 and TRBJ2-5; weak D call: TRBD1 (5 bases). Germline assignment: CDR1 MNHEY and CDR2 SMNVEV (reference sequence). Deletions cut 2 bases from V and 6 bases from J, with 13 bases between. This CDR3 has 14 residues.

The V gene is TRBV4-3, the J gene TRBJ2-6; no firm D call. Germline loops: CDR1 LGHNA, CDR2 YSLEER. CDR3 length equals 18 residues. Trimming shortened V by 1 base and J by 5 bases, and 18 bases separated the two germline ends. CDR3 region: CASSQVWQDQLWANVLTF. The CDR3 nucleotides are TGCGCCAGCAGCCAAGTGTGGCAGGACCAGCTCTGGGCCAACGTCCTGACTTTC.

The J gene is TRBJ1-2, the V gene TRBV7-2; D may be TRBD1 (5 bases). In germline, CDR1 is SGHTA, CDR2 FQGNSA. Trimming took 5 bases from V and 0 from J, leaving 13 bases between them. CDR3 length equals 15 residues. The CDR3 bases are TGTGCCAGCAGCCTAAATCGACAGACTAACTATGGCTACACCTTC. Protein product: CASSLNRQTNYGYTF.

This clonotype was seen only a few times. This chain joins TRBV20-1 and TRBJ2-1; the D gene could be TRBD1 or TRBD2 (6 bases each). This CDR3 spans 15 amino acids. CDR1 and CDR2 (germline): DFQATT, SNEGSKA (reference sequence). The V end lost 0 bases, the J end lost 3 bases, and 12 bases lay between the germline ends. Written as DNA, the CDR3 is TGCAGTGCTAGAGATAAAGGGGGGTACTACAATGAGCAGTTCTTC. Its translation: CSARDKGGYYNEQFF.

This clonotype has only a few counts. For the CDR3, the DNA is TGTGCCCCAACGGAGCAGGGGGCGGTCGAGCAGTACTTC. The encoded protein is CAPTEQGAVEQYF. The genes are TRBV2 and TRBJ2-7; TRBD1 matches at 8 bases. Losses at the gene ends were 11 bases for V and 6 bases for J; bases not matched to a gene: 12. CDR1 and CDR2 from the germline V gene are SNHLY and FYNNEI. This CDR3 is 13 amino acids long.

This clonotype was seen a few times. The chain combines TRBV28 with TRBJ2-5; no definite D call. This CDR3 spans 13 amino acids. CDR1 is MDHEN, CDR2 SYDVKM, per germline. Trimming removed 3 bases at V and 0 bases at J, with 5 bases between. Written as DNA, the CDR3 is TGTGCCAGCAGTTTGTGGGACCAAGAGACCCAGTACTTC. Amino acids: CASSLWDQETQYF. The full variable domain, its missing parts supplied by reference TRBV28 and TRBJ2-5, is DVKVTQSSRYLVKRTGEKVFLECVQDMDHENMFWYRQDPGLGLRLIYFSYDVKMKEKGDIPEGYSVSREKKERFSLILESASTNQTSMYLCASSLWDQETQYFGPGTRLLVL.

This clonotype occurred a few times. The chain joins TRBV21-1 to TRBJ2-3; TRBD1, the D gene given by the table, was not confirmed from the DNA. TRBV21-1 is a known pseudogene. CDR3 size: 15 residues. In nucleotides, the CDR3 is TGTGCCAGCAGCAGGGGACAGTGGGGGGCAGATACGCAGTATTTT. Translating it yields CASSRGQWGADTQYF.

The rearrangement uses TRBV10-3 and TRBJ2-7, with 7 bases that match TRBD2. Per germline, CDR1 ENHRY and CDR2 SYGVKD. The J segment lost 3 bases and the V segment lost 3 bases, leaving 5 bases of the junction unmatched. The CDR3 sequence is 14 residues long. CDR3 in amino acids: CAISDPAGNYEQYF. In DNA, the CDR3 is TGTGCCATCAGTGACCCAGCGGGGAACTACGAGCAGTACTTC.

This clonotype showed up just a few times. This chain joins TRBV7-9 and TRBJ1-4, with no clear D. This CDR3 comprises 18 residues. The germline gives CDR1 SEHNR, CDR2 FQNEAQ (reference sequence). V was cut by 5 bases and J by 3 bases, with 22 bases left in between. CDR3 DNA sequence: TGTGCCAGCAGCCGGACGGCGGGATCCACCGGGGCTAATGAAAAACTGTTTTTT. This sequence encodes CASSRTAGSTGANEKLFF.

This rearrangement joins TRBV6-6 to TRBJ1-1; D uncertain. Trimming pared 6 bases from V and 1 base from J, leaving 12 bases between. Germline V gene lookup returns CDR1 MNHNY and CDR2 SVGAGI (reference sequence). The CDR3 is 14 amino acids. The CDR3 sequence is CASRQGQKNTEAFF. The CDR3 DNA follows: TGTGCCAGCAGACAAGGGCAAAAGAACACTGAAGCTTTCTTT.

Concerning this clonotype: A much larger clone differs from this one at a single base, so this may be a read error. This CDR3 reads CASSLDRNTDTRYF. CDR3 coding DNA: TGTGCCAGCAGCTTAGACAGGAACACAGATACGCGGTATTTT. This chain links TRBV12-3 or TRBV12-4 with TRBJ2-3, with D perhaps matching TRBD1 (6 bases). The CDR3 consists of 14 residues.

V gene TRBV2 combines with J gene TRBJ1-4, with D possibly TRBD1 on 6 matching bases. V lost 1 base, J lost 0 bases, and 6 bases lay in between. CDR3 length: 15 amino acids. The V gene's germline CDR1 is SNHLY and CDR2 FYNNEI. The CDR3 nucleotides are TGTGCCAGCAGTGAAGGGGGGCCAACTAATGAAAAACTGTTTTTT. Its translation: CASSEGGPTNEKLFF.

The genes are TRBV11-1 and TRBJ2-5; TRBD2 matches at 11 bases. The CDR3 spans 16 residues. Germline CDR1 and CDR2: SGHAT and FQDESV (reference sequence). After removal of 5 bases from V and 11 bases from J, the junction contained 16 bases not matched to a gene. CDR3 in amino acids: CASSPLAGGHTNEQYF. DNA for the CDR3: TGTGCCAGCAGCCCATTAGCGGGGGGGCATACGAATGAGCAGTACTTC.

CDR3 residues: CASSALRGTRSNQPQHF. Here the CDR3 DNA reads TGTGCCAGCAGTGCCCTCCGCGGAACCAGGAGCAATCAGCCCCAGCATTTT. The chain couples TRBV28 to TRBJ1-5, with D unclear. The germline V gene has CDR1 MDHEN and CDR2 SYDVKM. The length of the CDR3 is 17 residues. V was trimmed by 5 bases and J by 1 base, leaving 18 bases between them.

The rearrangement links TRBV7-2 to TRBJ2-7; maybe TRBD2 (5 bases). The CDR3 runs 14 residues. The germline V gene encodes CDR1 SGHTA and CDR2 FQGNSA. The ends were cut back, 3 bases at V and 0 bases at J, with 9 bases in the middle. The DNA of the CDR3 is TGTGCCAGCAGCTTTGAGGGTAGCTCCTACGAGCAGTACTTC. Residues: CASSFEGSSYEQYF.

The chain joins TRBV20-1 to TRBJ1-2; D is unresolved. With 5 bases removed from V and 2 bases from J, the gap between germline ends came to 15 bases. Germline CDR1 and CDR2: DFQATT and SNEGSKA (reference sequence). There are 14 residues in the CDR3. This chain's CDR3 is CSALDRRDNYGYTF. CDR3 DNA sequence: TGCAGTGCTCTCGACCGCAGAGACAACTATGGCTACACCTTC.

This clonotype was observed a single time. V and J are TRBV7-2 and TRBJ1-6; D is unclear. The germline V gene has CDR1 SGHTA and CDR2 FQGNSA. CDR3 length equals 13 residues. Trimming stripped 6 bases from V and 8 bases from J, with 11 bases between. CDR3 sequence reads: CASREEPDSPLHF. Written as DNA, the CDR3 is TGTGCCAGCAGGGAAGAACCGGATTCACCCCTCCACTTT.